Following are 5 T cell receptor beta chains from one sample sequenced in a study of identical twins. From the 5' RACE reads, TCRdb called clonotypes with MiXCR, one entry per CDR3 protein. The repertoire holds under 250,000 distinct CDR3 sequences, with 12% as singletons. The sample was also linked to a second study, of yellow fever vaccine responses in identical twins.

The sequenced material came from memory (CD45RO+) T cells sorted from blood. All receptors come from a young woman in good health.

This sequence joins TRBV3-1 and TRBJ2-1, with TRBD2 as a possible D gene (6 bases). The CDR3 is made up of 19 amino acids. V was clipped by 11 bases and J by 0 bases, with 29 bases between them. Germline V CDR1 and CDR2: LGHDT, YNNKEL (reference sequence). The CDR3 bases are TGTGCCTCCTCCTCGCCCGTCTCTTGGGGGGAGAGCTCCTACAATGAGCAGTTCTTC. Its protein product is CASSSPVSWGESSYNEQFF.

This clonotype came up a few times. The rearrangement uses TRBV7-8 and TRBJ2-5, with D possibly TRBD1 on 6 matching bases. Trimming took 4 bases from V and 10 from J, leaving 10 bases between them. Germline-derived CDR1 and CDR2 are SGHVS and FQNEAQ. The CDR3 sequence is 11 residues long. CDR3 sequence reads: CASSSEGGQYF. As DNA, the CDR3 is TGTGCCAGCAGCTCCGAAGGGGGCCAGTACTTC. Combining the CDR3 with reference TRBV7-8 and TRBJ2-5 gives the whole variable domain GAGVSQSPRYKVAKRGQDVALRCDPISGHVSLFWYQQALGQGPEFLTYFQNEAQLDKSGLPSDRFFAERPEGSVSTLKIQRTQQEDSAVYLCASSSEGGQYFGPGTRLLVL.

The chain is built from TRBV19 and TRBJ2-1, with 10 bases aligning to TRBD2. Germline V gene lookup returns CDR1 LNHDA and CDR2 SQIVND (reference sequence). After removal of 4 bases from V and 4 bases from J, the junction contained 7 bases not matched to a gene. This CDR3 region has 16 residues. The CDR3 here is CASSTQRTSGYNEQFF. CDR3 in DNA: TGTGCCAGTAGTACCCAGAGGACTAGCGGTTACAATGAGCAGTTCTTC. The whole variable domain, filled in from reference TRBV19 and TRBJ2-1, reads DGGITQSPKYLFRKEGQNVTLSCEQNLNHDAMYWYRQDPGQGLRLIYYSQIVNDFQKGDIAEGYSVSREKKESFPLTVTSAQKNPTAFYLCASSTQRTSGYNEQFFGPGTRLTVL.

The CDR3 DNA sequence: TGCGCCAGCAGCTTACCGGGACAGGGAGGAACCGGGGAGCTGTTTTTT. Residues: CASSLPGQGGTGELFF. The chain links TRBV5-1 to TRBJ2-2; TRBD1 matches at 9 bases. Germline CDR1 is SGHRS and CDR2 is YFSETQ. Trimming cost V 2 bases and J 5 bases; bases outside gene matches: 7. This CDR3 has 16 residues.

This clonotype was seen only a few times. The chain uses TRBV6-2 or TRBV6-3 and TRBJ1-5, with D uncertain. Per the germline V gene, CDR1 is MNHEY and CDR2 is SVGEGT. Trimming left V 1 base short and J 0 bases short, with 7 bases between. The CDR3 is made up of 15 amino acids. CDR3 loop: CASSYWAVSNQPQHF. CDR3 DNA sequence: TGTGCCAGCAGTTACTGGGCGGTTAGCAATCAGCCCCAGCATTTT.